This T cell receptor (beta chain) is drawn from a study of T cell repertoires in cytomegalovirus infection (dated by TCRdb to between 2019 and 2020). Study-wide context: Recently identified HLA-C-restricted CMV epitopes, whose presentation resists viral immunomodulation, were targeted by peptide stimulations together with well-studied HLA-B-restricted epitopes. The HLA type of each donor mattered for the analysis, because public TCR beta signatures pointed to carriage of CMV infection along with the matching HLA type. The study at large found these results: Cumulative frequency of public TCR beta family members discriminated carriers of CMV infection plus the relevant HLA type in this cohort and an independent roughly 350-donor cohort. The ex vivo response was dominated by HLA-C-restricted CMV-specific TCR beta clonotypes, and the single most frequent clonotype in two of eight donors was supplied by these HLA-C-restricted clonotypes.

CDR1 and CDR2, per the germline V gene, are MNHNS and SASEGT. V is clipped by 6 bases and J by 2 bases, and the sequence between their germline boundaries is 11 bases long. Inclusive of the bounding cysteine and phenylalanine, the CDR3 is 14 residues long. Left in the record is the CDR3 DNA by itself, 42 bases read in frame from the first base. The meaning of the sample's treatment or condition label: in vitro stimulation with specific CMV peptide epitopes to enrich CMV-specific T cells. The listed sequencing device is Illumina HiSeq 1500. The public reads were reanalyzed by TCRdb: fastp trimming at Q25, MiXCR alignment, in-frame beta chains only. Duplicate CDR3 protein sequences are folded into a single record with the most common DNA and genes. The sample data list around 140,000 distinct CDR3 sequences, and over 25% of these were observed just once. Jointly, the top ten make up around half of the sample.

This clonotype was counted at least ten times. It lacks a known antigen. No per-base quality is available; no much larger clone lies one base away. The starting material was CD8+ T cells from cultured PBMCs, obtained from culture after CMV antigen stimulation. The chain uses TRBV6-1 and TRBJ2-1; the D segment could be TRBD1, given 6 matching bases. This clonotype was sampled from a human donor in good health (CMV status not recorded). Some clones in this sample may be carry-over from other donors' samples. The sequenced DNA: TGTGCCAGCAGCCGGACAGTTACCTACAATGAGCAGTTCTTC. This is translated as CASSRTVTYNEQFF.